This entry features one T cell receptor beta chain sequence. The sample originates from a study of siplizumab effects on memory and regulatory T cells. Sequencing of each sample assayed around 10^5 TCR templates. Data came from immunoSEQ multiplex PCR; TCRdb stores just in-frame clones and leaves some out. The sample gives under 70,000 clones, around 80% of which show up once; about 0.42% is in the top ten. CDR3 length: 13 residues. Germline V gene sequence: CDR1 MNHNY, CDR2 SVGAGI (reference sequence). Trimming cost V 4 bases and J 5 bases, with 12 bases left between them. Sequences were obtained from memory CD4+ T cells sorted from blood. The source of this sequence is a human donor in good health. The rearrangement joins TRBV6-6 to TRBJ2-7; D is unresolved. In DNA, the CDR3 is TGTGCCAGCAGTTTCGACCTGCGAAACGAGCAGTACTTC. Its protein is CASSFDLRNEQYF.